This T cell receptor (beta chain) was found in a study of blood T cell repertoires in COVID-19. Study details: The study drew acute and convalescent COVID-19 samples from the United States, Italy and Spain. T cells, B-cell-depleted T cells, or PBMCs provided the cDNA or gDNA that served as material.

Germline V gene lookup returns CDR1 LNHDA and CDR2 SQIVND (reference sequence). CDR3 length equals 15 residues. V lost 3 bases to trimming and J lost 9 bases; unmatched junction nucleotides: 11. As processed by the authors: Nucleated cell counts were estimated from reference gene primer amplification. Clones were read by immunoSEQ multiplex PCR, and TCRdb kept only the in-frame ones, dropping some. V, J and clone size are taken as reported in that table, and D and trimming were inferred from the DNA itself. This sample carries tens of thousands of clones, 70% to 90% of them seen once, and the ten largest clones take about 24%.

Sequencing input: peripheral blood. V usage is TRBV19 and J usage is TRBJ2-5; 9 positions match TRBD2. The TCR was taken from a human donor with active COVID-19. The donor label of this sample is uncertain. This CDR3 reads CASSILGAGGGAQYF. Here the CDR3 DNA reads TGTGCCAGTAGTATTCTGGGAGCGGGGGGTGGGGCCCAGTACTTC.